Below are 25 T cell receptor beta chains sequenced from a single sample in a study of early T cells in non-severe SARS-CoV-2 infection. TCRdb re-derived calls from the 5' RACE reads in MiXCR, one entry per CDR3 protein. This table has about 40,000 distinct CDR3 sequences, 6% to 9.5% appearing once. This material consisted of whole blood, taken at baseline. The receptors derive from an adult who was a healthcare worker with PCR-confirmed SARS-CoV-2 infection or an uninfected control (not recorded which).

The chain employs TRBV11-2 and TRBJ2-1; no clear D. Germline CDR1 is SGHAT and CDR2 is FQNNGV. This CDR3 is built from 13 residues. V dropped 5 bases and J dropped 8 bases, with 13 bases sitting between them. The CDR3 loop is CASSQVRVDEQFF. The CDR3 nucleotides are TGTGCCAGCAGCCAGGTCCGGGTAGATGAGCAGTTCTTC.

This clonotype showed up many times. The DNA for the CDR3 is TGTGCCAGCAGCTTAGACAGGGCTCAGCCCCAGCATTTT. The encoded protein is CASSLDRAQPQHF. V and J are TRBV11-2 and TRBJ1-5; D possibly corresponds to TRBD1 (5 bases). The V and J ends lost 0 bases and 6 bases respectively, with 6 bases between them. Germline loops: CDR1 SGHAT, CDR2 FQNNGV. The CDR3 is 13 residues long.

The sample holds many counts of this clonotype. This chain links TRBV29-1 with TRBJ2-2; tentative D call: TRBD1 (5 bases). The CDR3 totals 11 residues. The germline V gene has CDR1 SQVTM and CDR2 ANQGSEA. V was cut by 7 bases and J by 5 bases, with 8 bases left in between. CDR3 protein: CSGTGTGELFF. The CDR3 region has the DNA TGCAGCGGTACAGGAACCGGGGAGCTGTTTTTT.

The sample holds a few counts of this clonotype. The rearrangement links TRBV6-5 to TRBJ2-3; no definite D call. CDR1 is MNHEY and CDR2 is SVGAGI in the germline V gene. The length of the CDR3 is 17 residues. V lost 6 bases and J lost 3, with 22 bases in between. CDR3 DNA sequence: TGTGCCAGCAGCTCAGCAGATCAGAGGCAGGTGACAGATACGCAGTATTTT. This sequence encodes CASSSADQRQVTDTQYF.

This clonotype was recorded many times. CDR3 sequence reads: CSVERGPNQPQHF. CDR3 nucleotides: TGCAGCGTTGAGCGTGGGCCAAATCAGCCCCAGCATTTT. The chain recombines TRBV29-1 with TRBJ1-5; no reliable D call. The germline V gene has CDR1 SQVTM and CDR2 ANQGSEA. The germline V and J ends were trimmed by 3 bases and 4 bases, with 10 bases remaining between them. The CDR3 is made up of 13 amino acids.

This chain links TRBV5-4 with TRBJ2-3; possibly TRBD2 for D (5 bases). V shed 3 bases and J shed 3 bases, with 20 bases lying between them. CDR1 and CDR2 (germline): SGHNT, YYREEE (reference sequence). The CDR3 extends over 17 amino acids. Here the CDR3 DNA reads TGTGCCAGCAGCTCCTCCCGCGGTAGCGACGGGACAGATACGCAGTATTTT. It codes for CASSSSRGSDGTDTQYF.

The genes are TRBV10-1 and TRBJ2-4, with a tentative D call TRBD1 (6 bases). Per the germline V gene, CDR1 is WNHNN and CDR2 is SYGVQD (reference sequence). This CDR3 is built from 16 residues. V was shortened by 7 bases and J by 2 bases, with 18 bases between the two germline ends. The DNA for the CDR3 is TGCGCCAGCAATCAACCGGGACAAGATACCAAAAACATTCAGTACTTC. Its translation is CASNQPGQDTKNIQYF.

This chain links TRBV11-2 with TRBJ2-7, with D possibly being TRBD1 or TRBD2 (5 bases each). The CDR3 loop spans 16 amino acids. The germline CDR1 and CDR2 sequences are SGHAT and FQNNGV. Trimming took off 5 bases at V and 7 bases at J, with 24 bases between the two ends. CDR3 sequence reads: CASSKRIWGRVWEQYF. CDR3 nucleotides: TGTGCCAGCAGCAAAAGGATATGGGGACGGGTTTGGGAGCAGTACTTC.

This clonotype was found once. This sequence may be a read error, since a much larger clone differs from it by one base. The rearrangement uses TRBV10-3 and TRBJ2-7; tentatively, D is TRBD1 (6 bases). V lost 7 bases and J lost 3, with 13 bases in between. The CDR3 contains 13 residues. Per germline, CDR1 ENHRY and CDR2 SYGVKD. CDR3 sequence reads: CAIIQGGNYEQYF. The DNA for the CDR3 is TGTGCCATCATCCAAGGGGGAAACTACGAGCAGTACTTC.

The table lists this clonotype with a few counts. The J gene is TRBJ2-7, the V gene TRBV28, with no clear D. Germline V gene data show CDR1 as MDHEN and CDR2 as SYDVKM. The CDR3 has 14 amino acids. V lost 3 bases to trimming and J lost 5 bases, with 14 bases between them. DNA of the CDR3: TGTGCCAGCAGTTTTCCCCCGCAGAGCAACGAGCAGTACTTC. Residues: CASSFPPQSNEQYF.

This clonotype was seen a handful of times. This chain connects TRBV4-3 to TRBJ2-3; no clear D. Germline V gene lookup returns CDR1 LGHNA and CDR2 YSLEER. CDR3 length: 15 amino acids. Trimming took off 2 bases at V and 4 bases at J, with 13 bases between the two ends. CDR3 sequence: CASSQTVLGSDTQYF. The CDR3 DNA follows: TGCGCCAGCAGCCAAACAGTTCTTGGCTCAGATACGCAGTATTTT.

Ten or more counts support this clonotype. This rearrangement joins TRBV2 to TRBJ2-7; tentative D call: TRBD1 (6 bases). The CDR3 spans 12 residues. Germline V gives CDR1 SNHLY, CDR2 FYNNEI. The V and J ends lost 5 bases and 5 bases respectively, with 10 bases between them. CDR3 sequence reads: CASSRTEDEQYF. The CDR3 nucleotides read TGTGCCAGCAGTCGGACAGAAGACGAGCAGTACTTC.

V and J are TRBV5-4 and TRBJ2-5, with D possibly matching TRBD1 (5 bases). Trimming took off 1 base at V and 4 bases at J, with 8 bases between the two ends. CDR1 SGHNT and CDR2 YYREEE come from the germline V gene (reference sequence). The CDR3 runs 13 residues. CDR3 loop: CASSLMQGETQYF. CDR3 sequence (DNA): TGTGCCAGCAGCTTGATGCAGGGAGAGACCCAGTACTTC. Variable domain in full (rest from reference TRBV5-4 and TRBJ2-5): ETGVTQSPTHLIKTRGQQVTLRCSSQSGHNTVSWYQQALGQGPQFIFQYYREEENGRGNFPPRFSGLQFPNYSSELNVNALELDDSALYLCASSLMQGETQYFGPGTRLLVL.

In its sample, this clonotype was seen a few times. V and J are TRBV3-1 and TRBJ2-5; possibly TRBD2 for D (7 bases). The CDR3 loop spans 15 amino acids. The ends were cut back, 0 bases at V and 5 bases at J, with 13 bases in the middle. CDR1 is LGHDT, CDR2 YNNKEL, per germline (reference sequence). The CDR3 spells CASSQDGGGAETQYF. The CDR3 DNA reads TGTGCCAGCAGCCAAGATGGGGGGGGCGCGGAGACCCAGTACTTC.

This clonotype was found many times. This chain joins TRBV12-3 or TRBV12-4 and TRBJ1-6; D is unresolved. Trimming took 7 bases from V and 1 from J, leaving 11 bases between them. The CDR3 contains 15 residues. Here the CDR3 reads CASNLARSYNSPLHF. CDR3 nucleotides: TGTGCCAGCAACCTGGCCAGATCCTATAATTCACCCCTCCACTTT.

The genes are TRBV29-1 and TRBJ1-1, with D perhaps TRBD1 (5 bases). Per germline, CDR1 SQVTM and CDR2 ANQGSEA. The CDR3 loop spans 15 amino acids. Trimming shortened V by 5 bases and J by 0 bases, and 16 bases separated the two germline ends. The CDR3 nucleotides read TGCAGCGTTCCGCGTCTGGGGGGGATGAACACTGAAGCTTTCTTT. Encoded protein: CSVPRLGGMNTEAFF.

This clonotype was recorded many times. The chain uses TRBV20-1 and TRBJ2-7; 10 bases are a match to TRBD2. Germline V gene data show CDR1 as DFQATT and CDR2 as SNEGSKA (reference sequence). After removal of 2 bases from V and 0 bases from J, the junction contained 4 bases not matched to a gene. The CDR3 is 15 residues long. The CDR3 nucleotides read TGCAGTGCTAGACCAGCTAGCGGGAGCTCCTACGAGCAGTACTTC. This encodes CSARPASGSSYEQYF.

This clonotype was seen many times. This chain links TRBV6-5 with TRBJ2-3, with a weak D call TRBD2 (5 bases). The germline V gene has CDR1 MNHEY and CDR2 SVGAGI. Trimming took off 7 bases at V and 4 bases at J, with 18 bases between the two ends. The CDR3 covers 15 residues. The CDR3 DNA reads TGTGCCAGCACCACCCCTGCTGGAGGAGCAGATACGCAGTATTTT. Residues: CASTTPAGGADTQYF.

This chain links TRBV7-9 with TRBJ1-1; D not certain. Looked up from germline, CDR1 is SEHNR and CDR2 is FQNEAQ (reference sequence). This CDR3 region has 11 residues. Between the trimmed V and J ends, which lost 4 bases and 2 bases, there was a span of 2 bases. CDR3 sequence reads: CASSSNTEAFF. The DNA for the CDR3 is TGTGCCAGCAGCTCCAACACTGAAGCTTTCTTT.

This clonotype turned up a few times. V is TRBV6-1 and J is TRBJ2-3, with a possible D match to TRBD1 (5 bases). V was clipped by 1 base and J by 6 bases, with 11 bases between them. The CDR3 length is 14 residues. CDR1 MNHNS and CDR2 SASEGT come from the germline V gene. CDR3 DNA: TGTGCCAGCAGTGAAGGACAGCCGAGGGATACGCAGTATTTT. Residues: CASSEGQPRDTQYF.

This clonotype is categorized as medium-sized. In nucleotides, the CDR3 is TGTGCCAGCAGTTTCGGGACTAGCGGCAATGAGCAGTTCTTC. Protein product: CASSFGTSGNEQFF. This chain connects TRBV12-3 or TRBV12-4 to TRBJ2-1; 11 nucleotides agree with TRBD2. V gave up 3 bases and J gave up 6 bases; unmatched junction bases: 1. The CDR3 loop spans 14 amino acids.

The chain recombines TRBV12-3 or TRBV12-4 with TRBJ2-1; D call uncertain. V was trimmed by 3 bases and J by 5 bases, leaving 2 bases between them. The CDR3 runs to 11 residues. CDR3: CASSLDNEQFF. The DNA for the CDR3 is TGTGCCAGCAGTTTGGACAATGAGCAGTTCTTC.

By its share, this clonotype is medium-sized. The rearrangement links TRBV12-3 or TRBV12-4 to TRBJ2-3, with no clear D. The V gene lost 6 bases and the J gene lost 1 base, with 14 bases spanning the gap. The CDR3 is 15 amino acids. The CDR3 DNA is TGTGCCAGCAGCCTATCTTCTGGCGGCACAGATACGCAGTATTTT. Amino acids: CASSLSSGGTDTQYF.

This clonotype was recorded many times. The rearrangement links TRBV12-3 or TRBV12-4 to TRBJ2-4, with a tentative D call TRBD2 (7 bases). V gave up 6 bases and J gave up 4 bases, with 13 bases separating them. The CDR3 sequence is 14 residues long. The DNA of the CDR3 is TGTGCCAGCAGCCCGCGGGGGCCAAAAAACATTCAGTACTTC. As protein: CASSPRGPKNIQYF.

This clonotype was counted between two and nine times. The CDR3 end shows no conserved phenylalanine or tryptophan, and so a read error is likely. Because the CDR3's place on the DNA is in doubt, the DNA is left out and the CDR3 is given as listed by TCRdb. V usage is TRBV7-2 and J usage is TRBJ2-1. From germline, CDR1 is SGHTA and CDR2 FQGNSA. Ends included, the CDR3 has 8 residues. This chain's CDR3 is CASSLGSD.